The 21 T cell receptor beta chains given below trace back to one sample, sequenced in a study of cytomegalovirus exposure and HLA in healthy donors. Sequencing used immunoSEQ multiplex PCR; TCRdb keeps in-frame clones, though not all of them. This table has some 270,000 clones, approximately 86% appearing once. Sequencing was done on a sample of PBMCs. These receptors all stem from a woman aged 18-29 years in good health and CMV-seronegative.

This clone was recorded once. This chain joins TRBV6-5 and TRBJ2-2; 8 nucleotides align to TRBD1. Germline CDR1 MNHEY, CDR2 SVGAGI. V lost 9 bases, J lost 1 base, and 4 bases stayed unmatched. The CDR3 length is 14 residues. CDR3 sequence: CASQGAGNTGELFF. The CDR3 bases are TGTGCCAGTCAGGGGGCAGGGAACACCGGGGAGCTGTTTTTT.

The genes are TRBV30 and TRBJ1-1; 7 bases map to TRBD1. CDR1 is GTSNPN, CDR2 SVGIG, per germline (reference sequence). V was clipped by 3 bases and J by 1 base; unmatched bases: 2. The CDR3 is 13 residues long. The CDR3 loop is CAWRRTGNTEAFF. The CDR3 bases are TGTGCCTGGAGAAGGACAGGGAACACTGAAGCTTTCTTT.

The V call is TRBV5-4, the J call TRBJ1-3; TRBD1 aligns across 7 bases. Germline values: CDR1 SGHNT, CDR2 YYREEE (reference sequence). This CDR3 spans 15 amino acids. V was pared by 0 bases and J by 7 bases, with 7 bases of the junction left unmatched. CDR3: CASSLAPSTGNTIYF. CDR3 nucleotide sequence: TGTGCCAGCAGCTTGGCCCCTTCGACAGGGAACACCATATATTTT.

The genes are TRBV4-1 and TRBJ2-5; TRBD1 aligns across 7 bases. CDR1 and CDR2 (germline): MGHRA, YSYEKL. This CDR3 region has 14 residues. V lost 4 bases and J lost 4; bases outside the gene matches: 6. The CDR3 region has the DNA TGCGCCAGCAGCCCGCAGCGACAGGGAGAGACCCAGTACTTC. Amino acids: CASSPQRQGETQYF.

The chain joins TRBV27 to TRBJ2-7; 7 positions match TRBD1. V was clipped by 0 bases and J by 7 bases; unmatched bases: 9. The CDR3 totals 15 residues. Germline V gives CDR1 MNHEY, CDR2 SMNVEV (reference sequence). CDR3 in amino acids: CASSLSGGQRREQYF. The CDR3 nucleotides read TGTGCCAGCAGTTTATCAGGGGGCCAGCGTCGTGAGCAGTACTTC.

V is TRBV28 and J is TRBJ1-1; 7 positions agree with TRBD1. V trimming: 3 bases; J trimming: 3 bases; junction bases outside the gene matches: 10. Germline V gene data show CDR1 as MDHEN and CDR2 as SYDVKM. This CDR3 is 16 amino acids long. Written as DNA, the CDR3 is TGTGCCAGCAGTTTTTTGCATAGGGACAGATACACTGAAGCTTTCTTT. This translates into CASSFLHRDRYTEAFF.

This chain links TRBV5-1 with TRBJ1-6; 7 positions match TRBD1. V lost 3 bases and J lost 5; bases outside the gene matches: 5. The CDR3 spans 15 residues. Germline loops: CDR1 SGHRS, CDR2 YFSETQ. The CDR3 reads CASSSEGQDNSPLHF. In DNA form, the CDR3 reads TGCGCCAGCAGCTCTGAAGGACAGGATAATTCACCCCTCCACTTT.

The chain employs TRBV5-4 and TRBJ2-3; TRBD2 agrees at 10 bases. Trimming took 4 bases from V and 3 from J; bases not matched to a gene: 11. Germline lookup yields CDR1 SGHNT and CDR2 YYREEE (reference sequence). CDR3 length: 17 amino acids. The CDR3 loop reads CASSLPPLAGVTDTQYF. The DNA of the CDR3 is TGTGCCAGCAGCCTTCCCCCTCTAGCGGGAGTAACAGATACGCAGTATTTT.

The J gene is TRBJ1-1, the V gene TRBV6-6; D is uncertain. The V end was cut by 2 bases, the J end by 3 bases, with 16 bases between. The V gene's germline CDR1 is MNHNY and CDR2 SVGAGI (reference sequence). The CDR3 consists of 16 residues. The DNA for the CDR3 is TGTGCCAGCAGTTACGCTGGGCGGGCATGGGACACTGAAGCTTTCTTT. Amino acid sequence: CASSYAGRAWDTEAFF.

The rearrangement joins TRBV5-1 to TRBJ1-4; no definite D call. V was trimmed by 4 bases and J by 6 bases, leaving 10 bases between them. This CDR3 is built from 13 residues. Germline values: CDR1 SGHRS, CDR2 YFSETQ. The CDR3 spells CASSLVRDEKLFF. Written as DNA, the CDR3 is TGCGCCAGCAGCCTGGTACGGGATGAAAAACTGTTTTTT.

The chain employs TRBV28 and TRBJ2-3; possibly TRBD1 for D (7 bases). Germline V lookup: CDR1 MDHEN, CDR2 SYDVKM. The V end was cut by 7 bases, the J end by 0 bases, with 11 bases between. This CDR3 is built from 14 residues. CDR3 DNA: TGTGCCAGCACGGAGGGGGCTAGCACAGATACGCAGTATTTT. Amino acid sequence: CASTEGASTDTQYF.

This clone came up once. The chain is built from TRBV7-6 and TRBJ2-4; D is possibly TRBD2 (5 bases). Germline CDR1 and CDR2: SGHVS and FNYEAQ. The CDR3 has 15 amino acids. Trimming stripped 3 bases from V and 3 bases from J, with 12 bases between. For the CDR3, the DNA is TGTGCCAGCAGCTTGGAGGAGTTGGACAAAAACATTCAGTACTTC. It encodes CASSLEELDKNIQYF.

V is TRBV27 and J is TRBJ2-7; weak D call: TRBD2 (5 bases). V was shortened by 6 bases and J by 2 bases, with 14 bases between the two germline ends. CDR1 and CDR2 from the germline V gene are MNHEY and SMNVEV (reference sequence). This CDR3 spans 14 amino acids. For the CDR3, the DNA is TGTGCCAGCAGAATGCTAGCTGGGACCTACGAGCAGTACTTC. Translating it yields CASRMLAGTYEQYF.

The chain has TRBV4-1 and TRBJ2-7; 10 nucleotides align to TRBD1. Germline CDR1 reads MGHRA; CDR2 reads YSYEKL. Germline trimming cut 5 bases from V and 2 bases from J; bases unmatched to any gene: 6. The CDR3 contains 15 residues. DNA of the CDR3: TGCGCCAGCAGCAACTGGACAGGGGGAGCCTACGAGCAGTACTTC. This translates into CASSNWTGGAYEQYF.

V usage is TRBV2 and J usage is TRBJ2-4; 8 positions agree with TRBD2. The V segment lost 7 bases and the J segment 1 base; nucleotides outside the gene matches: 12. This CDR3 region has 17 residues. Germline V gene sequence: CDR1 SNHLY, CDR2 FYNNEI. CDR3 loop: CASNSRGGRFAKNIQYF. Here the CDR3 DNA reads TGTGCCAGCAACTCTCGAGGCGGGAGGTTTGCCAAAAACATTCAGTACTTC. The full variable domain, its missing parts supplied by reference TRBV2 and TRBJ2-4, is EPEVTQTPSHQVTQMGQEVILRCVPISNHLYFYWYRQILGQKVEFLVSFYNNEISEKSEIFDDQFSVERPDGSNFTLKIRSTKLEDSAMYFCASNSRGGRFAKNIQYFGAGTRLSVL.

This chain uses TRBV11-3 with TRBJ2-5, with D perhaps TRBD1 (6 bases). Germline V lookup: CDR1 SGHNT, CDR2 YENEEA. V gave up 0 bases and J gave up 2 bases, with 16 bases separating them. This CDR3 comprises 17 residues. CDR3 in DNA: TGTGCCAGCAGCTTAGATGGGGGCAGGGAATTTCAAGAGACCCAGTACTTC. Residues: CASSLDGGREFQETQYF.

The chain links TRBV27 to TRBJ2-7; 7 bases are shared with TRBD1. The CDR3 length is 16 residues. Germline CDR1 MNHEY, CDR2 SMNVEV (reference sequence). The V and J ends lost 4 bases and 3 bases, in that order; junction bases with no gene match: 12. The CDR3 DNA follows: TGTGCCAGCAGTTATTCGACAGGGCCGAGGGTCTACGAGCAGTACTTC. Translation: CASSYSTGPRVYEQYF.

This chain connects TRBV5-6 to TRBJ2-2; TRBD2 agrees at 8 bases. Trimming at V came to 4 bases and at J to 0 bases, leaving 2 bases not matched to a gene. The germline gives CDR1 SGHDT, CDR2 YYEEEE. This CDR3 has 15 amino acids. CDR3 in amino acids: CASSTGGPNTGELFF. In DNA, the CDR3 is TGTGCCAGCAGCACGGGGGGGCCGAACACCGGGGAGCTGTTTTTT.

The V and J genes are TRBV29-1 and TRBJ1-2, with D possibly being TRBD1 (6 bases). Germline loops: CDR1 SQVTM, CDR2 ANQGSEA. Trimming took off 4 bases at V and 6 bases at J, with 15 bases between the two ends. CDR3 length equals 13 residues. CDR3 bases: TGCAGCGTTGTGGCCAGGGGCCAGGATGGCTACACCTTC. This gives the protein CSVVARGQDGYTF. Full variable domain (missing parts from reference TRBV29-1 and TRBJ1-2): SAVISQKPSRDICQRGTSLTIQCQVDSQVTMMFWYRQQPGQSLTLIATANQGSEATYESGFVIDKFPISRPNLTFSTLTVSNMSPEDSSIYLCSVVARGQDGYTFGSGTRLTVV.

V is TRBV7-9 and J is TRBJ2-7, with D perhaps TRBD2 (6 bases). This CDR3 spans 13 amino acids. CDR1 and CDR2 (germline): SEHNR, FQNEAQ (reference sequence). The V and J ends lost 5 bases and 3 bases respectively, with 11 bases between them. The CDR3 protein is CASSATGVYEQYF. The DNA of the CDR3 is TGTGCCAGCAGCGCAACGGGAGTCTACGAGCAGTACTTC.

The chain joins TRBV9 to TRBJ2-3; a weak D match, TRBD2 (7 bases). There are 12 residues in the CDR3. Trimming took off 7 bases at V and 5 bases at J, with 11 bases between the two ends. Looked up from germline, CDR1 is SGDLS and CDR2 is YYNGEE. CDR3: CASGGARDTQYF. The CDR3 DNA follows: TGTGCCAGCGGGGGGGCAAGAGATACGCAGTATTTT.